The 12 T cell receptor beta chains presented below share a single source sample, sequenced in a study of blood T cell repertoires in COVID-19. Sequencing used immunoSEQ multiplex PCR; TCRdb keeps in-frame clones, though not all of them. Altogether around 130,000 clones are present, less than 90% being singletons, with the ten largest covering under 1.5%. The specimen sequenced was peripheral blood. The receptor set was obtained from a man in his 60s with acute or convalescent COVID-19.

V and J are TRBV3-1 (or the pseudogene TRBV3-2) and TRBJ2-1, with 8 bases matching TRBD1. J gave up 8 bases and V 5 bases, and 14 bases lay outside the gene matches. CDR1 LGHDT and CDR2 YNNKEL come from the germline V gene (reference sequence). This CDR3 has 16 residues. CDR3 sequence (DNA): TGTGCCAGCAGCAGCCTAAGGACAGGGAGCGGCGATGAGCAGTTCTTC. Translation: CASSSLRTGSGDEQFF.

The chain joins TRBV9 to TRBJ1-1; tentatively, D is TRBD1 (6 bases). Trimming removed 3 bases at V and 5 bases at J, with 23 bases between. The CDR3 length is 17 residues. From germline, CDR1 is SGDLS and CDR2 YYNGEE. The CDR3 DNA sequence: TGTGCCAGCAGCGCGACAGGTATACTTTTGGGGCGGACTGAAGCTTTCTTT. It is translated as CASSATGILLGRTEAFF.

This rearrangement joins TRBV21-1 to TRBJ1-5; TRBD1 is taken as the D call from the table, unchecked against the DNA. TRBV21-1 is a pseudogene. The CDR3 runs to 16 residues. CDR3 amino acids: CASSKVLWHSNQPQHF. The CDR3 DNA reads as TGTGCCAGCAGCAAAGTCCTTTGGCATAGCAATCAGCCCCAGCATTTT.

This chain connects TRBV14 to TRBJ1-2; no clear D. CDR1 and CDR2 (germline): SGHDN, FVKESK. V was clipped by 1 base and J by 5 bases, with 8 bases between them. The CDR3 is 13 amino acids. The CDR3 DNA reads as TGTGCCAGCAGCCAAGGACTGATTTATGGCTACACCTTC. This gives the protein CASSQGLIYGYTF.

The gene calls are TRBV5-1 and TRBJ2-3; D call uncertain. Trimming left V 0 bases short and J 1 base short, with 9 bases between. The CDR3 runs 15 residues. The germline CDR1 and CDR2 sequences are SGHRS and YFSETQ. The CDR3 is CASSLGPRGTDTQYF. CDR3 DNA: TGCGCCAGCAGCTTGGGGCCACGGGGCACAGATACGCAGTATTTT.

On this clone: The DNA is omitted, as the CDR3 cannot be located on it reliably, and the CDR3 follows TCRdb's listing. The CDR3 is CSASFFGQGAFF. The chain joins TRBV20-1 to TRBJ1-1; the D segment call TRBD1 is taken from the table without a DNA check. Termini included, the CDR3 measures 12 amino acids. Germline V gene data show CDR1 as DFQATT and CDR2 as SNEGSKA (reference sequence).

J is TRBJ1-2 and V is TRBV7-2; D is possibly TRBD1 (5 bases). CDR1 is SGHTA, CDR2 FQGNSA, per germline. V dropped 4 bases and J dropped 4 bases, with 16 bases sitting between them. The CDR3 totals 15 residues. CDR3 residues: CASSYSRGSPYGYTF. The CDR3 nucleotides are TGTGCCAGCAGCTACAGTAGGGGATCTCCCTATGGCTACACCTTC.

The chain recombines TRBV18 with TRBJ1-6; D is perhaps TRBD1 (6 bases). The V end was cut by 4 bases, the J end by 5 bases, with 12 bases between. The CDR3 contains 15 residues. In germline, CDR1 is KGHSH, CDR2 LQKENI. DNA of the CDR3: TGTGCCAGCTCACTTACGACAGGCGATAATTCACCCCTCCACTTT. Its protein product is CASSLTTGDNSPLHF.

The rearrangement joins TRBV21-1 to TRBJ2-7; the D call TRBD2 from the table was never checked on the DNA. TRBV21-1 is recorded as a pseudogene. This CDR3 has 15 residues. The CDR3 DNA sequence: TGTGCCAGCCGCGGGGTATGGACCAGCTCCTACGAGCAGTACTTC. As protein: CASRGVWTSSYEQYF.

The chain uses TRBV9 and TRBJ1-4; a weak D match, TRBD1 (5 bases). The CDR3 is 15 residues long. From germline, CDR1 is SGDLS and CDR2 YYNGEE. V gave up 0 bases and J gave up 5 bases, with 11 bases separating them. This CDR3 is CASSVGRGKNEKLFF. The CDR3 coding sequence is TGTGCCAGCAGCGTAGGAAGGGGAAAAAATGAAAAACTGTTTTTT.

This chain connects TRBV7-6 to TRBJ2-2, with 11 bases fitting TRBD1. V lost 5 bases, J lost 4 bases, and 3 bases stayed unmatched. The CDR3 sequence is 15 residues long. The germline gives CDR1 SGHVS, CDR2 FNYEAQ. This chain's CDR3 is CASSPGQGGTGELFF. The CDR3 nucleotides are TGTGCCAGCAGCCCGGGACAGGGGGGCACCGGGGAGCTGTTTTTT.

V is TRBV29-1 and J is TRBJ1-3, with D unclear. V lost 3 bases and J 2 bases, leaving 17 bases between the germline ends. The germline V gene encodes CDR1 SQVTM and CDR2 ANQGSEA. The CDR3 covers 16 residues. In DNA form, the CDR3 reads TGCAGCGTTGACCCCGGGAGGTCGGGGACTGGAAACACCATATATTTT. It translates to CSVDPGRSGTGNTIYF. Using reference TRBV29-1 and TRBJ1-3 for the parts outside the CDR3, the full variable domain is SAVISQKPSRDICQRGTSLTIQCQVDSQVTMMFWYRQQPGQSLTLIATANQGSEATYESGFVIDKFPISRPNLTFSTLTVSNMSPEDSSIYLCSVDPGRSGTGNTIYFGEGSWLTVV.